Below, 31 T cell receptor beta chains from the same sample are listed, as sequenced in a study of T cell responses to AZD1222 COVID-19 vaccine. Using immunoSEQ multiplex PCR, the repertoire was profiled, and TCRdb retains in-frame clones only, with some absent. Of about 170,000 clones in the sample, more than 80% were seen once. Specimen: peripheral blood, collected on day 0 of AZD1222 vaccination. The receptor set was obtained from an adult in good health.

The V gene is TRBV12-5, the J gene TRBJ2-7; D is possibly TRBD1 (6 bases). Deletions cut 9 bases from V and 1 base from J, with 10 bases between. CDR1 LGHNT and CDR2 FRNRAP come from the germline V gene. The CDR3 loop spans 12 amino acids. The CDR3 loop reads CASLQGSYEQYF. The CDR3 DNA reads as TGTGCTAGCCTACAGGGATCCTACGAGCAGTACTTC.

The rearrangement uses TRBV7-2 and TRBJ2-1, with 9 bases matching TRBD2. V shed 6 bases and J 5 bases; nucleotides not matched to a gene: 5. The CDR3 has 14 residues. CDR1 SGHTA and CDR2 FQGNSA come from the germline V gene. The CDR3 sequence is CASRSSGGNNEQFF. CDR3 DNA sequence: TGTGCCAGCAGAAGTAGCGGGGGAAACAATGAGCAGTTCTTC.

The rearrangement uses TRBV7-9 and TRBJ2-3, with D unclear. This CDR3 contains 11 residues. From germline, CDR1 is SEHNR and CDR2 FQNEAQ (reference sequence). V lost 2 bases, J lost 6 bases, and 3 bases lay in between. For the CDR3, the DNA is TGTGCCAGCAGCTTAATGGATACGCAGTATTTT. It translates to CASSLMDTQYF.

This rearrangement joins TRBV7-8 to TRBJ2-7; 11 nucleotides align to TRBD1. After removal of 3 bases from V and 1 base from J, the junction contained 5 bases not matched to a gene. Germline CDR1 SGHVS, CDR2 FQNEAQ. This CDR3 has 16 amino acids. In nucleotides, the CDR3 is TGTGCCAGCAGCTTCGTGGGACAGGGGGGATCCTACGAGCAGTACTTC. Translated, it gives CASSFVGQGGSYEQYF.

This rearrangement joins TRBV6-5 to TRBJ1-1; D remains unclear. The V end lost 7 bases, the J end lost 5 bases, and 17 bases lay between the germline ends. The CDR3 is made up of 14 amino acids. Germline V gives CDR1 MNHEY, CDR2 SVGAGI. The chain's CDR3 is CASTLQYRKTEAFF. CDR3 in DNA: TGTGCCAGCACCCTTCAGTATAGAAAAACTGAAGCTTTCTTT.

This sequence joins TRBV15 and TRBJ2-7; TRBD2 might be the D (6 bases). Between the trimmed V and J ends, which lost 0 bases and 3 bases, there was a span of 21 bases. Germline assignment: CDR1 LNHNV and CDR2 YYDKDF (reference sequence). This CDR3 region has 18 residues. This CDR3 is CATSREPSHAAGFYEQYF. The DNA of the CDR3 is TGTGCCACCAGCAGAGAACCATCACATGCGGCGGGATTCTACGAGCAGTACTTC.

This chain connects TRBV29-1 to TRBJ2-2, with D tentatively TRBD1 or TRBD2 (5 bases each). V lost 5 bases and J 7 bases, leaving 14 bases between the germline ends. This CDR3 has 13 residues. From germline, CDR1 is SQVTM and CDR2 ANQGSEA. The CDR3 region is CSVRGVRGGELFF. For the CDR3, the DNA is TGCAGCGTTCGAGGGGTCCGGGGCGGGGAGCTGTTTTTT.

The chain combines TRBV3-1 (or the pseudogene TRBV3-2) with TRBJ2-1; perhaps TRBD2 as D (5 bases). V lost 4 bases, J lost 8 bases, and 21 bases lay in between. Germline CDR1 and CDR2: LGHDT and YNNKEL (reference sequence). The CDR3 has 16 amino acids. CDR3 nucleotide sequence: TGTGCCAGCAGCCCTCGGGGTAGCTCGAGTTTCCATGAGCAGTTCTTC. This encodes CASSPRGSSSFHEQFF.

V usage is TRBV9 and J usage is TRBJ1-4; 7 positions agree with TRBD1. V was clipped by 2 bases and J by 5 bases; unmatched bases: 6. This CDR3 has 15 residues. From germline, CDR1 is SGDLS and CDR2 YYNGEE. The CDR3 nucleotides are TGTGCCAGCAGCGTTAAGACAGGGAGGAATGAAAAACTGTTTTTT. Residues: CASSVKTGRNEKLFF.

This clone was recorded once. The chain has TRBV7-9 and TRBJ1-6; no clear D gene. CDR3 length: 15 residues. Germline CDR1 is SEHNR and CDR2 is FQNEAQ (reference sequence). With 5 bases removed from V and 10 bases from J, the gap between germline ends came to 18 bases. CDR3 amino acids: CASSLHRVPGSPLHF. The CDR3 DNA sequence: TGTGCCAGCAGCCTACACCGGGTACCTGGGTCACCCCTCCACTTT.

The rearrangement uses TRBV25-1 and TRBJ1-1, with D unclear. Germline CDR1 and CDR2: MGHDK and SYGVNS. Trimming stripped 0 bases from V and 1 base from J, with 3 bases between. CDR3 length equals 13 residues. This CDR3 reads CASSEYWNTEAFF. The CDR3 coding sequence is TGTGCCAGCAGTGAATATTGGAACACTGAAGCTTTCTTT.

The chain recombines TRBV19 with TRBJ1-2; D might be TRBD1 (5 bases). The V gene lost 5 bases and the J gene lost 2 bases, with 21 bases spanning the gap. The CDR3 spans 17 residues. CDR1 is LNHDA, CDR2 SQIVND, per germline (reference sequence). The CDR3 loop reads CASSPLTDPRLNYGYTF. The CDR3 DNA reads as TGTGCCAGTAGTCCGTTGACAGACCCACGCTTAAACTATGGCTACACCTTC.

V gene TRBV6-1 combines with J gene TRBJ2-5; D possibly corresponds to TRBD2 (5 bases). The ends were cut back, 3 bases at V and 3 bases at J, with 11 bases in the middle. Germline V gene sequence: CDR1 MNHNS, CDR2 SASEGT. CDR3 length: 14 residues. This CDR3 reads CASSDRLLEETQYF. CDR3 sequence (DNA): TGTGCCAGCAGTGATCGACTACTGGAAGAGACCCAGTACTTC.

The V call is TRBV13, the J call TRBJ2-7; D is perhaps TRBD1 (6 bases). Germline loops: CDR1 PRHDT, CDR2 FYEKMQ (reference sequence). The V gene lost 4 bases and the J gene lost 6 bases, with 10 bases spanning the gap. The CDR3 sequence is 12 residues long. DNA of the CDR3: TGTGCCAGCAGCTCCAGGGGCGTCGAGCAGTACTTC. As protein: CASSSRGVEQYF.

The CDR3 loop reads CASSNGQGAPNTEAFF. CDR3 DNA: TGCGCCAGCAGCAACGGACAGGGGGCCCCGAACACTGAAGCTTTCTTT. The chain links TRBV5-1 to TRBJ1-1; 11 bases align to TRBD1. The CDR3 has 16 amino acids. CDR1 is SGHRS and CDR2 is YFSETQ in the germline V gene. The V segment lost 4 bases and the J segment 1 base; nucleotides outside the gene matches: 6.

The genes are TRBV5-4 and TRBJ2-3, with D unresolved. Looked up from germline, CDR1 is SGHNT and CDR2 is YYREEE (reference sequence). CDR3 length equals 15 residues. Trimming cost V 7 bases and J 0 bases, with 15 bases left between them. The CDR3 DNA sequence: TGTGCCAGCCACAAAGACTTACAAAGCACAGATACGCAGTATTTT. This encodes CASHKDLQSTDTQYF.

The chain uses TRBV7-9 and TRBJ1-5, with unresolved D. Germline V gene lookup returns CDR1 SEHNR and CDR2 FQNEAQ (reference sequence). With 3 bases removed from V and 0 bases from J, the gap between germline ends came to 6 bases. CDR3 size: 14 residues. CDR3 protein: CASSFVGSNQPQHF. Here the CDR3 DNA reads TGTGCCAGCAGCTTCGTGGGTAGCAATCAGCCCCAGCATTTT.

This rearrangement joins TRBV28 to TRBJ1-4; D remains ambiguous. The CDR3 is made up of 14 amino acids. CDR1 is MDHEN, CDR2 SYDVKM, per germline. The germline V and J ends were trimmed by 4 bases and 4 bases, with 10 bases remaining between them. The CDR3 DNA reads as TGTGCCAGCAGTTCCCCACGGTATAATGAAAAACTGTTTTTT. This translates into CASSSPRYNEKLFF.

The gene calls are TRBV4-1 and TRBJ1-1, with D perhaps matching TRBD1 (6 bases). The V and J ends lost 0 bases and 0 bases respectively, with 14 bases between them. This CDR3 has 17 residues. CDR1 and CDR2 from the germline V gene are MGHRA and YSYEKL. In DNA, the CDR3 is TGCGCCAGCAGCCAAGATTCGGACAGACCTATGAACACTGAAGCTTTCTTT. Protein sequence: CASSQDSDRPMNTEAFF.

This CDR3 is CASRLSRGEQFF. The CDR3 DNA reads as TGTGCCAGCAGACTAAGCCGGGGAGAGCAGTTCTTC. The chain recombines TRBV3-1 (or the pseudogene TRBV3-2) with TRBJ2-1; perhaps TRBD2 as D (5 bases). V dropped 6 bases and J dropped 10 bases, with 13 bases sitting between them. The CDR3 sequence is 12 residues long. From germline, CDR1 is LGHDT and CDR2 YNNKEL (reference sequence).

The V gene is TRBV19, the J gene TRBJ1-1; D remains ambiguous. V lost 10 bases and J 4 bases, leaving 10 bases between the germline ends. The CDR3 is 11 amino acids. CDR1 LNHDA and CDR2 SQIVND come from the germline V gene (reference sequence). This CDR3 is CATTRVTEAFF. DNA for the CDR3: TGTGCCACCACCCGGGTCACTGAAGCTTTCTTT. The entire variable domain, with the rest obtained from reference TRBV19 and TRBJ1-1, is as follows: DGGITQSPKYLFRKEGQNVTLSCEQNLNHDAMYWYRQDPGQGLRLIYYSQIVNDFQKGDIAEGYSVSREKKESFPLTVTSAQKNPTAFYLCATTRVTEAFFGQGTRLTVV.

The rearrangement uses TRBV3-1 (or the pseudogene TRBV3-2) and TRBJ1-1; D is unclear. CDR1 is LGHDT and CDR2 is YNNKEL in the germline V gene (reference sequence). V was shortened by 3 bases and J by 4 bases, with 12 bases between the two germline ends. There are 14 residues in the CDR3. CDR3: CASSQQSRSTEAFF. CDR3 in DNA: TGTGCCAGCAGCCAGCAGAGCCGTAGCACTGAAGCTTTCTTT.

The V call is TRBV7-9, the J call TRBJ1-3; no definite D call. The CDR3 length is 12 residues. The germline V gene has CDR1 SEHNR and CDR2 FQNEAQ (reference sequence). Trimming cost V 5 bases and J 4 bases, with 6 bases left between them. As DNA, the CDR3 is TGTGCCAGCAGCCCTACAGGAAACACCATATATTTT. Translation: CASSPTGNTIYF.

This chain links TRBV27 with TRBJ1-1; D remains unclear. The CDR3 extends over 14 amino acids. The V end was cut by 6 bases, the J end by 4 bases, with 15 bases between. Germline values: CDR1 MNHEY, CDR2 SMNVEV (reference sequence). The CDR3 DNA sequence: TGTGCCAGCAGCTTAACGCGCCCCCTCACTGAAGCTTTCTTT. Amino acid sequence: CASSLTRPLTEAFF.

The chain links TRBV10-3 to TRBJ1-2; TRBD1 is a possible D gene (5 bases). This CDR3 has 15 residues. V was pared by 8 bases and J by 4 bases, with 20 bases between. CDR1 and CDR2 from the germline V gene are ENHRY and SYGVKD. DNA of the CDR3: TGTGCCATCTGGGGACCCCTAGAGGCAGGCTATGGCTACACCTTC. Its translation: CAIWGPLEAGYGYTF.

The chain links TRBV7-8 to TRBJ2-3; D is perhaps TRBD2 (6 bases). Germline-derived CDR1 and CDR2 are SGHVS and FQNEAQ. With 5 bases removed from V and 2 bases from J, the gap between germline ends came to 14 bases. This CDR3 comprises 15 residues. CDR3 DNA sequence: TGTGCCAGCAGCCAACTAGCCGCAATCACAGATACGCAGTATTTT. Protein product: CASSQLAAITDTQYF. Supplemented by reference TRBV7-8 and TRBJ2-3, the full variable domain reads GAGVSQSPRYKVAKRGQDVALRCDPISGHVSLFWYQQALGQGPEFLTYFQNEAQLDKSGLPSDRFFAERPEGSVSTLKIQRTQQEDSAVYLCASSQLAAITDTQYFGPGTRLTVL.

V is TRBV2 and J is TRBJ1-5, with D possibly TRBD1 on 6 matching bases. The V gene lost 6 bases and the J gene lost 4 bases, with 13 bases spanning the gap. Per germline, CDR1 SNHLY and CDR2 FYNNEI. This CDR3 spans 14 amino acids. CDR3 in amino acids: CASSRGQGNQPQHF. CDR3 DNA: TGTGCCAGCAGCCGGGGGCAGGGAAATCAGCCCCAGCATTTT.

CDR3 amino acids: CASSSPARGLETQYF. The DNA for the CDR3 is TGTGCCAGCAGTTCCCCCGCCAGGGGCTTAGAGACCCAGTACTTC. The chain couples TRBV28 to TRBJ2-5; possible D gene TRBD1, 6 bases. This CDR3 spans 15 amino acids. The germline V and J ends were trimmed by 4 bases and 4 bases, with 16 bases remaining between them. Looked up from germline, CDR1 is MDHEN and CDR2 is SYDVKM.

The chain uses TRBV19 and TRBJ1-1, with D maybe TRBD1 (5 bases). Trimming left V 4 bases short and J 1 base short, with 16 bases between. Germline-derived CDR1 and CDR2 are LNHDA and SQIVND (reference sequence). The CDR3 has 16 residues. CDR3 residues: CASSRTGHSPNTEAFF. The CDR3 nucleotides read TGTGCCAGTAGTAGAACCGGACACTCACCGAACACTGAAGCTTTCTTT.

The chain links TRBV7-7 to TRBJ2-1, with a weak D call TRBD1 (6 bases). V lost 5 bases and J lost 3, with 17 bases in between. Per germline, CDR1 SSHAT and CDR2 FNYEAQ (reference sequence). There are 16 residues in the CDR3. CDR3 protein: CASSPSGQTIYNEQFF. The CDR3 coding sequence is TGTGCCAGCAGCCCCTCCGGACAGACTATCTACAATGAGCAGTTCTTC. The full variable domain, completed using reference TRBV7-7 and TRBJ2-1, is GAGVSQSPRYKVTKRGQDVTLRCDPISSHATLYWYQQALGQGPEFLTYFNYEAQPDKSGLPSDRFSAERPEGSISTLTIQRTEQRDSAMYRCASSPSGQTIYNEQFFGPGTRLTVL.

This clone was detected once. The V and J genes are TRBV28 and TRBJ1-4; the D gene is possibly TRBD1 (6 bases). This CDR3 contains 15 residues. Trimming cost V 6 bases and J 5 bases, with 16 bases left between them. Looked up from germline, CDR1 is MDHEN and CDR2 is SYDVKM. The CDR3 region is CASRVGGGLNEKLFF. In DNA form, the CDR3 reads TGTGCCAGCAGGGTCGGTGGGGGGCTGAATGAAAAACTGTTTTTT.